The rows below give T cell receptor beta chains drawn from one sample of a study of vaccination and CD4 T cells after COVID-19. A single record per CDR3 protein comes from TCRdb applying MiXCR to the PCR reads. The data contain tens of thousands of distinct CDR3 sequences, less than 35% of them singletons. The antigens for these receptors are not known. Here the sequenced sample was CD4+ T cells from blood, cultured in vitro, taken about 7 months after SARS-CoV-2 vaccination. These receptors originate from a human donor who had recovered from COVID-19. Each CDR3 is given with its conserved first and last residue. A D gene is named only where the DNA matches it firmly. Some rows mark clone size as missing; the rest say once, few, many or name a class of expanded clone.

size: few; V: TRBV6-2/TRBV6-3; J: TRBJ1-2; D: -; CDR3: CASNNGGRGYTF; DNA: TGTGCCAGCAACAACGGTGGCAGAGGATACACCTTC
size: -; V: TRBV7-2; J: TRBJ1-2; D: -; CDR3: CASSQQGMTGYTF; DNA: TGTGCCAGCAGCCAACAGGGAATGACTGGCTACACCTTC
size: -; V: TRBV7-2; J: TRBJ2-3; D: TRBD2; CDR3: CASSPAGVSSTDTQYF; DNA: TGTGCCAGCAGCCCTGCGGGAGTATCTAGCACAGATACGCAGTATTTT
size: -; V: TRBV20-1; J: TRBJ2-1; D: -; CDR3: CSAISGNLGNEQFF; DNA: TGCAGTGCCATTAGCGGAAACTTGGGGAATGAGCAGTTCTTC
size: few; V: TRBV7-9; J: TRBJ1-5; D: -; CDR3: CASSPTETGQPQHF; DNA: TGTGCCAGCAGCCCCACAGAAACCGGCCAGCCCCAGCATTTT
size: -; V: TRBV6-1; J: TRBJ2-7; D: TRBD2; CDR3: CASTRAGVGYEQYF; DNA: TGTGCCAGCACTCGCGCGGGAGTGGGTTACGAGCAGTACTTC
size: -; V: TRBV6-5; J: TRBJ1-6; D: -; CDR3: CASSYSRQTGNSPLHF; DNA: TGTGCCAGCAGTTACTCTAGACAGACGGGTAATTCACCCCTCCACTTT
size: -; V: TRBV24-1; J: TRBJ1-5; D: -; CDR3: CATSDATPDSINQPQHF; DNA: TGTGCCACCAGTGACGCTACCCCGGACAGTATCAATCAGCCCCAGCATTTT
size: few; V: TRBV11-3; J: TRBJ2-1; D: -; CDR3: CASSPRQGGAYNEQFF; DNA: TGTGCCAGCAGCCCGCGACAAGGGGGTGCCTACAATGAGCAGTTCTTC
size: few; V: TRBV20-1; J: TRBJ1-2; D: TRBD1; CDR3: CSVRDRVGYGYTF; DNA: TGCAGTGTCAGAGACAGGGTAGGCTATGGCTACACCTTC
size: -; V: TRBV7-3; J: TRBJ2-7; D: -; CDR3: CASSPGTAPYEQYF; DNA: TGTGCCAGCAGCCCCGGGACTGCTCCCTACGAGCAGTACTTC
size: few; V: TRBV6-5; J: TRBJ2-7; D: TRBD2; CDR3: CASSSRAPSGEGVEQYF; DNA: TGTGCCAGCAGTTCTAGGGCGCCTAGCGGGGAAGGGGTCGAGCAGTACTTC
size: few; V: TRBV20-1; J: TRBJ2-1; D: TRBD2; CDR3: CSAGTSSGHSYNEQFF; DNA: TGCAGTGCTGGTACCTCTAGCGGTCACTCCTACAATGAGCAGTTCTTC
size: few; V: TRBV7-9; J: TRBJ2-2; D: -; CDR3: CASSFSTGGPEELFF; DNA: TGTGCCAGCAGCTTTTCCACGGGGGGCCCCGAGGAGCTGTTTTTT
size: few; V: TRBV25-1; J: TRBJ2-5; D: -; CDR3: CASSERLRQETQYF; DNA: TGTGCCAGCAGTGAACGACTGAGACAAGAGACCCAGTACTTC
size: few; V: TRBV15; J: TRBJ2-5; D: TRBD1; CDR3: CATSGWTGGFETQYF; DNA: TGTGCCACCAGCGGATGGACAGGGGGTTTTGAGACCCAGTACTTC
size: -; V: TRBV15; J: TRBJ1-5; D: TRBD1; CDR3: CATSTRTGGGQPQHF; DNA: TGTGCCACCAGCACCCGGACAGGGGGCGGACAGCCCCAGCATTTT
size: -; V: TRBV23-1; J: TRBJ1-6; D: -; CDR3: CASSLAGLASPLHF; DNA: TGCGCCAGCAGTCTGGCAGGTTTGGCTTCACCCCTCCACTTT
size: -; V: TRBV6-1; J: TRBJ1-6; D: -; CDR3: CATNRGGTNSPLHF; DNA: TGTGCCACCAATCGGGGAGGAACGAATTCACCCCTCCACTTT
size: -; V: TRBV20-1; J: TRBJ2-1; D: TRBD1; CDR3: CSAGRTGVDEQFF; DNA: TGCAGTGCTGGACGGACAGGGGTCGATGAGCAGTTCTTC
size: once; V: TRBV19; J: TRBJ1-2; D: -; CDR3: CASSMRQVYGYTF; DNA: TGTGCCAGTAGTATGAGACAGGTCTATGGCTACACCTTC
size: few; V: TRBV10-3; J: TRBJ2-5; D: -; CDR3: CAISELQETQYF; DNA: TGTGCCATCAGTGAGTTGCAAGAGACCCAGTACTTC
size: few; V: TRBV24-1; J: TRBJ2-1; D: -; CDR3: CATSDLLGVEQFF; DNA: TGTGCCACCAGTGACCTACTAGGTGTTGAGCAGTTCTTC
size: few; V: TRBV6-5; J: TRBJ2-3; D: TRBD2; CDR3: CASSYSTSGDTQYF; DNA: TGTGCCAGCAGTTACTCGACTAGCGGGGATACGCAGTATTTT
size: -; V: TRBV20-1; J: TRBJ1-1; D: TRBD1; CDR3: CSARTGGWDTEAFF; DNA: TGCAGTGCGCGTACAGGGGGCTGGGACACTGAAGCTTTCTTT
size: -; V: TRBV6-1; J: TRBJ2-3; D: -; CDR3: CASRSPSLTQYF; DNA: TGTGCCAGCAGATCCCCCAGCCTCACGCAGTATTTT
size: -; V: TRBV18; J: TRBJ1-2; D: -; CDR3: CASSPDSTYGYTF; DNA: TGTGCCAGCTCACCGGACAGTACTTATGGCTACACCTTC
size: -; V: TRBV6-1; J: TRBJ2-7; D: -; CDR3: CASKTGLSSYEQYF; DNA: TGTGCCAGCAAGACAGGCCTGAGCTCCTACGAGCAGTACTTC
size: few; V: TRBV7-2; J: TRBJ2-7; D: -; CDR3: CASSLVTGGAHQYF; DNA: TGTGCCAGCAGCTTAGTCACAGGGGGGGCCCACCAGTACTTC
size: few; V: TRBV6-5; J: TRBJ2-7; D: -; CDR3: CASSFRGSSYEQYF; DNA: TGTGCCAGCAGTTTTCGGGGGAGCTCCTACGAGCAGTACTTC
size: few; V: TRBV20-1; J: TRBJ2-5; D: -; CDR3: CSARERWGRTGETQYF; DNA: TGCAGTGCTAGAGAGAGGTGGGGGCGGACGGGAGAGACCCAGTACTTC
size: -; V: TRBV12-5; J: TRBJ2-7; D: -; CDR3: CASGRTATVAYEQYF; DNA: TGTGCTAGTGGGCGAACAGCGACTGTGGCCTACGAGCAGTACTTC